The 3 T cell receptor beta chains presented below share a single source sample, sequenced in a study of Graves' ophthalmopathy and Graves' hyperthyroidism (dated by TCRdb to between 2017 and 2018). Instrument used: Illumina HiSeq 2000. For repertoire sequencing, the TCR beta CDR3 regions were amplified from RNA transcripts. A first-round RT-PCR used HTBI primers with the Qiagen OneStep RT-PCR kit, followed by a second-round multiplex PCR, size selection and purification. Through fastp at Q25 and MiXCR, TCRdb rebuilt clones from the public reads, retaining in-frame beta chains. Duplicate CDR3 protein sequences are folded into a single record with the most common DNA and genes. This sample has under 350,000 distinct CDR3 sequences in its table, and 17% of those were observed once. Jointly, the top ten make up roughly an eighth of the sample. Sequencing was performed on peripheral blood. The receptor source for this set is an adult man with Graves' ophthalmopathy.

This clonotype was recorded at least ten times. The chain links TRBV20-1 to TRBJ2-7, with a possible D match to TRBD2 (6 bases). V was trimmed by 8 bases and J by 1 base, leaving 15 bases between them. Germline V gene sequence: CDR1 DFQATT, CDR2 SNEGSKA (reference sequence). The CDR3 consists of 13 residues. The chain's CDR3 is CSPMEEGSYEQYF. CDR3 sequence (DNA): TGCAGTCCAATGGAGGAGGGGTCCTACGAGCAGTACTTC.

This clonotype was observed many times. The V and J genes are TRBV2 and TRBJ1-1; weak D call: TRBD1 (6 bases). The V end lost 6 bases, the J end lost 1 base, and 9 bases lay between the germline ends. The germline V gene has CDR1 SNHLY and CDR2 FYNNEI. The CDR3 sequence is 13 residues long. In nucleotides, the CDR3 is TGTGCCAGCAGCCAGGGGACGAACACTGAAGCTTTCTTT. Translation: CASSQGTNTEAFF.

This clonotype came up many times. CDR3 amino acids: CASSFMRGASYEQYF. CDR3 nucleotides: TGTGCCAGCAGTTTCATGCGGGGGGCCTCCTACGAGCAGTACTTC. The rearrangement links TRBV28 to TRBJ2-7; the match to TRBD2 covers 8 bases. V gave up 3 bases and J gave up 0 bases; unmatched junction bases: 4. This CDR3 has 15 residues. CDR1 MDHEN and CDR2 SYDVKM come from the germline V gene.